One T cell receptor (beta chain) is described in this entry. Its antigen is unknown. The CDR3 spans 14 residues. The V segment lost 5 bases and the J segment 1 base; nucleotides outside the gene matches: 0. Germline V gene data show CDR1 as MNHNY and CDR2 as SVGAGI (reference sequence). This entry belongs to a study of shared clonotypes between healthy human individuals. Overall study context: The study used three CD4 naive, three CD4 memory, two CD8 naive and one CD8 memory plate per donor. Broader study findings: Compared with memory subsets, naive subsets generally had larger estimated richness. The generation probabilities recorded for non-shared clonotypes fell below those of clonotypes shared by all four donors.

Some clones are missing from TCRdb's copy, which holds only in-frame ones; the method was immunoSEQ multiplex PCR. The sample consists of some 2 million clones, 95% of them appearing once. Sequences were obtained from naive CD4+ T cells sorted from blood. Subset of the sample: CD45RA+ positively selected. The J gene is TRBJ2-3, the V gene TRBV6-6, with 10 bases identical to TRBD2. The sequence was obtained from a man younger than 30 in good health. CDR3 sequence (DNA): TGTGCCAGCAGTGGGACTAGCGGCACAGATACGCAGTATTTT. Its protein is CASSGTSGTDTQYF.